A single sample is the source of the 8 T cell receptor beta chains below, sequenced in a study of identical twins. TCRdb re-called the 5' RACE reads with MiXCR, one entry per CDR3 protein. In the table there are 400,000 to 550,000 distinct CDR3 sequences, 20% to 30% of which are singletons. The sample was also reused in another study, on T cells expressing NK-cell markers.

Sample: CD4+ T cells sorted from blood. These receptors came from a woman aged 18-30 years in good health.

The chain employs TRBV6-1 and TRBJ2-7, with 9 bases lining up with TRBD1. Unmatched junction bases numbered 11, after V lost 7 bases and J lost 1 base. The CDR3 loop spans 16 amino acids. Germline CDR1 is MNHNS and CDR2 is SASEGT. CDR3 sequence reads: CASTRTRDRASYEQYF. As DNA, the CDR3 is TGTGCCAGCACTAGAACCCGGGACAGGGCTTCCTACGAGCAGTACTTC.

This clonotype showed up many times. This chain uses TRBV5-1 with TRBJ1-1; tentative D call: TRBD1 (6 bases). The germline V gene has CDR1 SGHRS and CDR2 YFSETQ. Trimming shortened V by 1 base and J by 5 bases, and 15 bases separated the two germline ends. The CDR3 extends over 15 amino acids. The chain's CDR3 is CASSLTGQTLTEAFF. CDR3 nucleotides: TGCGCCAGCAGCTTGACAGGGCAGACATTAACTGAAGCTTTCTTT.

This clonotype was observed a few times. This chain uses TRBV9 with TRBJ2-3, with 7 bases lining up with TRBD1. The CDR3 sequence is 14 residues long. Germline V gene sequence: CDR1 SGDLS, CDR2 YYNGEE. V shed 3 bases and J 8 bases; nucleotides not matched to a gene: 9. In nucleotides, the CDR3 is TGTGCCAGCAGCGCGGAGGTCGCAGGGGGTACGCAGTATTTT. Translation gives CASSAEVAGGTQYF.

This clonotype occurred once. The chain uses TRBV7-9 and TRBJ1-1; 8 bases agree with TRBD1. Per germline, CDR1 SEHNR and CDR2 FQNEAQ (reference sequence). Trimming at V came to 2 bases and at J to 2 bases, leaving 10 bases not matched to a gene. This CDR3 contains 17 residues. The CDR3 loop is CASSLSAGGWGNTEAFF. The CDR3 nucleotides are TGTGCCAGCAGCTTATCAGCAGGGGGCTGGGGTAACACTGAAGCTTTCTTT.

This sequence joins TRBV20-1 and TRBJ1-4; 9 bases line up with TRBD1. The CDR3 spans 14 residues. CDR1 and CDR2 (germline): DFQATT, SNEGSKA (reference sequence). V gave up 3 bases and J gave up 6 bases; unmatched junction bases: 5. The CDR3 DNA sequence: TGCAGTGCTAGTCGGACAGGGGTGGATGAAAAACTGTTTTTT. This encodes CSASRTGVDEKLFF.

The genes are TRBV12-3 or TRBV12-4 and TRBJ1-2; no clear D. Trimming took off 4 bases at V and 13 bases at J, with 28 bases between the two ends. The CDR3 has 16 residues. The CDR3, as DNA: TGTGCCAGCAGTTACGCGCGAGACACGTCGTGGGATGTGCGCACCTTC. Its protein is CASSYARDTSWDVRTF.

This chain connects TRBV5-6 to TRBJ2-2; TRBD1 is a possible D gene (6 bases). CDR1 is SGHDT, CDR2 YYEEEE, per germline. The germline V and J ends were trimmed by 4 bases and 5 bases, with 21 bases remaining between them. The CDR3 consists of 17 residues. CDR3 in amino acids: CASSTPGRGWGTGELFF. CDR3 in DNA: TGTGCCAGCAGCACCCCCGGAAGGGGGTGGGGGACCGGGGAGCTGTTTTTT.

The rearrangement uses TRBV20-1 and TRBJ1-1, with TRBD1 matching 7 bases. Germline V lookup: CDR1 DFQATT, CDR2 SNEGSKA (reference sequence). This CDR3 region has 14 residues. V shed 6 bases and J 0 bases; nucleotides not matched to a gene: 7. The CDR3 is CSAGPGGMNTEAFF. The CDR3 nucleotides are TGCAGTGCCGGGCCAGGGGGTATGAACACTGAAGCTTTCTTT.